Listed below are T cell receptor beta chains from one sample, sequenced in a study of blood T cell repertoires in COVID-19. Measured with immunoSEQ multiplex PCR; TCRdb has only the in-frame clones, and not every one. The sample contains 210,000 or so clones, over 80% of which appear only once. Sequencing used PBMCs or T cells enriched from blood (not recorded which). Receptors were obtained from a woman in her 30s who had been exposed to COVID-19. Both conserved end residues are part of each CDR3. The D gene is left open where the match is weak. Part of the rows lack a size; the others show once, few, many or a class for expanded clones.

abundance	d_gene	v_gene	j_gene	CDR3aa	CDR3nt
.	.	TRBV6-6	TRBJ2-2	CASSYGGNTNTGELFF	TGTGCCAGCAGTTACGGGGGGAACACGAACACCGGGGAGCTGTTTTTT
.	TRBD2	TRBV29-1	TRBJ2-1	CSLTTGTSGIYEQFF	TGCAGCCTTACTACCGGGACTAGCGGGATTTATGAGCAGTTCTTC
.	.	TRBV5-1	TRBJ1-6	CASSLDEGGYNSPLHF	TGCGCCAGCAGCTTGGACGAAGGGGGTTATAATTCACCCCTCCACTTT
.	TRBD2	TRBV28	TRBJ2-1	CASSVSGSTYNEQFF	TGTGCCAGCAGTGTTAGCGGGAGTACTTACAATGAGCAGTTCTTC
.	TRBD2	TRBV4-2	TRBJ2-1	CASSQDSGTSGRNEQFF	TGTGCCAGCAGCCAAGATAGTGGGACTAGCGGGAGGAATGAGCAGTTCTTC
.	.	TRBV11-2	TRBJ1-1	CASSPKRGGTEAFF	TGTGCCAGCAGCCCTAAACGGGGGGGGACTGAAGCTTTCTTT
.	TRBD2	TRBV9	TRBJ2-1	CASSVGLAGAYNEQFF	TGTGCCAGCAGCGTTGGGCTAGCGGGAGCCTACAATGAGCAGTTCTTC
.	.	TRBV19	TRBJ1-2	CASSFRAYGYTF	TGTGCCAGTAGTTTCAGGGCCTATGGCTACACCTTC
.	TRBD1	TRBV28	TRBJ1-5	CASSLDRGSNQPQHF	TGTGCCAGCAGTTTAGACAGGGGCAGCAATCAGCCCCAGCATTTT
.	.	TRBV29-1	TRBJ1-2	CSVPGREKGGYTF	TGCAGCGTACCAGGGCGCGAAAAAGGGGGCTACACCTTC
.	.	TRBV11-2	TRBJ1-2	CASSLGGPKFNYGYTF	TGTGCCAGCAGCTTAGGGGGCCCTAAGTTTAACTATGGCTACACCTTC
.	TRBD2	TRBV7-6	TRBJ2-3	CASSIGTSGRLSPSTDTQYF	TGTGCCAGCAGCATTGGGACTAGCGGGAGATTGTCCCCAAGCACAGATACGCAGTATTTT
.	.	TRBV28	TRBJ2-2	CASRRTTGELFF	TGTGCCAGCAGACGTACAACCGGGGAGCTGTTTTTT
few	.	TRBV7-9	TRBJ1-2	CASSLGGSNYGYTF	TGTGCCAGCAGCTTAGGCGGCAGTAACTATGGCTACACCTTC